This T cell receptor (beta chain) was sequenced in a study of cytomegalovirus exposure and HLA in healthy donors. The study, taken as a whole, reports: In a later analysis, TCR beta V- and J-gene trimming showed a link to a missense DCLRE1C variant.

PCR involved 60 Vbeta and 13 Jbeta primers. Method: immunoSEQ multiplex PCR; TCRdb's copy keeps in-frame clones and lacks some. The repertoire consists of 100,000 to 150,000 clones, with 74% occurring once and the leading ten covering 4%. The CDR3 runs 16 residues. Germline V gene sequence: CDR1 LNHDA, CDR2 SQIVND (reference sequence). J was trimmed by 8 bases and V by 4 bases; bases with no gene match: 10. With regard to this clone: What it recognizes is unknown.

This clonotype was obtained from a man aged 35-49 years in good health and CMV-seropositive. Sequencing was done on a sample of PBMCs. The chain joins TRBV19 to TRBJ1-6; 8 bases line up with TRBD1. The CDR3 loop is CASSTGTGRAYSPLHF. Written as DNA, the CDR3 is TGTGCCAGTAGTACGGGGACAGGACGGGCCTATTCACCCCTCCACTTT. The entire variable domain, with the rest obtained from reference TRBV19 and TRBJ1-6, is as follows: DGGITQSPKYLFRKEGQNVTLSCEQNLNHDAMYWYRQDPGQGLRLIYYSQIVNDFQKGDIAEGYSVSREKKESFPLTVTSAQKNPTAFYLCASSTGTGRAYSPLHFGNGTRLTVT.